This T cell receptor beta chain was sequenced in a study of T cells and Merkel cell carcinoma outcomes. Findings of the study overall: Merkel cell carcinoma outcomes were reportedly predicted by repertoire and T-cell density.

TCRdb keeps only in-frame clones here, not all; method: immunoSEQ multiplex PCR. Of approximately 3,200 clones detected, approximately 92% appear once; the ten largest clones hold under 2.5%. This CDR3 has 14 amino acids. CDR1 is MDHEN, CDR2 SYDVKM, per germline. V was pared by 8 bases and J by 2 bases, with 16 bases between. This clone was picked up a small number of times. Its cognate antigen is unknown. The V and J genes are TRBV28 and TRBJ2-7; a possible D gene is TRBD1 (7 bases). This clonotype was obtained from a human donor with Merkel cell carcinoma. The specimen sequenced was tumor tissue from Merkel cell carcinoma. This chain's CDR3 is CASEGGTATYEQYF. CDR3 sequence (DNA): TGTGCCAGCGAGGGCGGGACAGCAACCTACGAGCAGTACTTC.